A selection of T cell receptor beta chains follows, all from one sample in a study of blood T cell repertoires in COVID-19. Here immunoSEQ multiplex PCR was the method, and the copy in TCRdb shows in-frame clones only, minus some. The sample shows around 52,000 clones, roughly 86% of them seen only once. The sequenced sample was peripheral blood. All receptors derive from a woman older than 75 with acute or convalescent COVID-19. The CDR3 runs from the conserved cysteine through the conserved F or W. Fields, in order: J gene, D gene, clone size, V gene, CDR3 protein, CDR3 DNA. D genes are given only for firm matches. Size tells how often a clone was seen (once, few, many) or the class of an expanded clone, and some rows leave it out.

j_call: TRBJ1-6; d_call: TRBD1; clone_size: NA; v_call: TRBV9; cdr3_aa: CASSVQGEEERTYNSPLHF; cdr3_nt: TGTGCCAGCAGCGTTCAGGGGGAAGAGGAGAGGACCTATAATTCACCCCTCCACTTT
j_call: TRBJ2-5; d_call: NA; clone_size: NA; v_call: TRBV7-8; cdr3_aa: CASSLGTGVETQYF; cdr3_nt: TGTGCCAGCAGCTTAGGGACGGGGGTTGAGACCCAGTACTTC
j_call: TRBJ1-4; d_call: TRBD1; clone_size: NA; v_call: TRBV7-9; cdr3_aa: CASSLALGQGKEKLFF; cdr3_nt: TGTGCCAGCAGCTTAGCCCTGGGACAGGGAAAGGAAAAACTGTTTTTT
j_call: TRBJ2-3; d_call: TRBD1; clone_size: NA; v_call: TRBV30; cdr3_aa: CAWSASGGAEYF; cdr3_nt: TGTGCCTGGAGTGCTTCAGGGGGCGCCGAGTATTTT
j_call: TRBJ2-1; d_call: TRBD2; clone_size: NA; v_call: TRBV9; cdr3_aa: CASSVGLAGESEQFF; cdr3_nt: TGTGCCAGCAGCGTAGGGCTAGCGGGAGAATCTGAGCAGTTCTTC
j_call: TRBJ1-2; d_call: NA; clone_size: NA; v_call: TRBV7-2; cdr3_aa: CASSLFGLNYGYTF; cdr3_nt: TGTGCCAGCAGCTTATTTGGCCTTAACTATGGCTACACCTTC
j_call: TRBJ2-2; d_call: TRBD2; clone_size: NA; v_call: TRBV6-5; cdr3_aa: CASSYGLAANTGELFF; cdr3_nt: TGTGCCAGCAGTTACGGACTAGCGGCGAACACCGGGGAGCTGTTTTTT
j_call: TRBJ2-7; d_call: NA; clone_size: NA; v_call: TRBV19; cdr3_aa: CASSIGYSYEQYF; cdr3_nt: TGTGCCAGTAGTATCGGGTACTCCTACGAGCAGTACTTC
j_call: TRBJ2-2; d_call: NA; clone_size: NA; v_call: TRBV29-1; cdr3_aa: CSGGGTGELFF; cdr3_nt: TGCAGCGGAGGGGGCACCGGGGAGCTGTTTTTT
j_call: TRBJ2-1; d_call: NA; clone_size: NA; v_call: TRBV4-1; cdr3_aa: CASSQDWSAYNEQFF; cdr3_nt: TGCGCCAGCAGCCAAGACTGGAGTGCCTACAATGAGCAGTTCTTC
j_call: TRBJ1-2; d_call: NA; clone_size: NA; v_call: TRBV5-1; cdr3_aa: CASSLDRSYGYTF; cdr3_nt: TGCGCCAGCAGCTTGGACAGGTCTTATGGCTACACCTTC
j_call: TRBJ2-7; d_call: NA; clone_size: NA; v_call: TRBV4-1; cdr3_aa: CASSQRARSYEQYF; cdr3_nt: TGCGCCAGCAGCCAGAGGGCCAGATCCTACGAGCAGTACTTC
j_call: TRBJ1-5; d_call: NA; clone_size: NA; v_call: TRBV19; cdr3_aa: CASSPAVGNQPQHF; cdr3_nt: TGTGCCAGTAGTCCAGCGGTGGGGAATCAGCCCCAGCATTTT
j_call: TRBJ1-2; d_call: NA; clone_size: few; v_call: TRBV30; cdr3_aa: CAWSEDSYGYTF; cdr3_nt: TGTGCCTGGAGTGAGGACAGCTATGGCTACACCTTC
j_call: TRBJ1-5; d_call: NA; clone_size: NA; v_call: TRBV24-1; cdr3_aa: CATSASGVGNQPQHF; cdr3_nt: TGTGCCACCAGTGCGTCAGGGGTCGGGAATCAGCCCCAGCATTTT
j_call: TRBJ1-5; d_call: NA; clone_size: NA; v_call: TRBV2; cdr3_aa: CASSKQGRDQPQHF; cdr3_nt: TGTGCCAGCTCAAAGCAGGGCCGCGATCAGCCCCAGCATTTT
j_call: TRBJ2-6; d_call: NA; clone_size: once; v_call: TRBV19; cdr3_aa: CASQNPRGSGANVLTF; cdr3_nt: TGTGCCAGTCAAAACCCCCGAGGCTCTGGGGCCAACGTCCTGACTTTC
j_call: TRBJ2-1; d_call: NA; clone_size: NA; v_call: TRBV1; cdr3_aa: CTSSSGVGRHEVRNEQFF; cdr3_nt: TGCACCAGCAGCTCCGGGGTCGGCCGTCACGAGGTCCGAAATGAGCAGTTCTTC
j_call: TRBJ1-4; d_call: TRBD1; clone_size: NA; v_call: TRBV7-9; cdr3_aa: CASSLAGTGGEKLFF; cdr3_nt: TGTGCCAGCAGCTTAGCCGGGACAGGGGGTGAAAAACTGTTTTTT
j_call: TRBJ1-2; d_call: NA; clone_size: few; v_call: TRBV27; cdr3_aa: CASSFGGFGYGYTF; cdr3_nt: TGTGCCAGCAGTTTCGGGGGTTTTGGCTATGGCTACACCTTC
j_call: TRBJ2-7; d_call: NA; clone_size: few; v_call: TRBV5-4; cdr3_aa: CASSLVEGTYEQYF; cdr3_nt: TGTGCCAGCAGCTTGGTGGAGGGAACCTACGAGCAGTACTTC
j_call: TRBJ1-2; d_call: NA; clone_size: NA; v_call: TRBV24-1; cdr3_aa: CATSETGTYGYTF; cdr3_nt: TGTGCCACCAGTGAAACAGGCACCTATGGCTACACCTTC
j_call: TRBJ2-3; d_call: TRBD2; clone_size: NA; v_call: TRBV30; cdr3_aa: CAWSVGTSGSTDTQYF; cdr3_nt: TGTGCCTGGAGTGTTGGGACTAGCGGGAGCACAGATACGCAGTATTTT
j_call: TRBJ2-7; d_call: NA; clone_size: NA; v_call: TRBV5-5; cdr3_aa: CASSLALAAGTAEQYF; cdr3_nt: TGTGCCAGCAGCTTGGCCTTGGCTGCCGGGACTGCCGAGCAGTACTTC
j_call: TRBJ2-6; d_call: NA; clone_size: NA; v_call: TRBV27; cdr3_aa: CASTTRVLGANVLTF; cdr3_nt: TGTGCCAGCACCACACGGGTGCTCGGGGCCAACGTCCTGACTTTC
j_call: TRBJ1-2; d_call: NA; clone_size: NA; v_call: TRBV28; cdr3_aa: CASDSNYGYTF; cdr3_nt: TGTGCCAGTGACAGTAACTATGGCTACACCTTC
j_call: TRBJ2-1; d_call: NA; clone_size: NA; v_call: TRBV7-9; cdr3_aa: CASSLGLPQRHNEQFF; cdr3_nt: TGTGCCAGCAGCTTAGGACTACCCCAGAGACACAATGAGCAGTTCTTC
j_call: TRBJ1-6; d_call: TRBD1; clone_size: NA; v_call: TRBV5-6; cdr3_aa: CASSWGRTGVWNSPLHF; cdr3_nt: TGTGCCAGCAGCTGGGGGAGAACAGGGGTTTGGAATTCACCCCTCCACTTT
j_call: TRBJ2-7; d_call: TRBD2; clone_size: NA; v_call: TRBV9; cdr3_aa: CASSVGTGGGEQYF; cdr3_nt: TGTGCCAGCAGCGTAGGGACGGGAGGGGGCGAGCAGTACTTC
j_call: TRBJ2-1; d_call: TRBD2; clone_size: NA; v_call: TRBV5-4; cdr3_aa: CASSLLAGAVDEQFF; cdr3_nt: TGTGCCAGCAGCTTGCTAGCGGGAGCGGTGGATGAGCAGTTCTTC
j_call: TRBJ2-1; d_call: NA; clone_size: once; v_call: TRBV7-9; cdr3_aa: CASSLWAGTPIDEQFF; cdr3_nt: TGTGCCAGCAGCTTATGGGCGGGGACGCCCATCGATGAGCAGTTCTTC
j_call: TRBJ2-1; d_call: TRBD2; clone_size: NA; v_call: TRBV9; cdr3_aa: CASSVDPPAGVRDEQFF; cdr3_nt: TGTGCCAGCAGCGTAGACCCCCCAGCGGGAGTTCGGGATGAGCAGTTCTTC
j_call: TRBJ2-2; d_call: NA; clone_size: NA; v_call: TRBV6-5; cdr3_aa: CASSYSREKGGELFF; cdr3_nt: TGTGCCAGCAGTTACTCTCGGGAGAAAGGCGGGGAGCTGTTTTTT
j_call: TRBJ1-5; d_call: NA; clone_size: NA; v_call: TRBV28; cdr3_aa: CASSQTPHQPQHF; cdr3_nt: TGTGCCAGCAGTCAGACTCCCCATCAGCCCCAGCATTTT
j_call: TRBJ2-1; d_call: TRBD2; clone_size: few; v_call: TRBV10-3; cdr3_aa: CAISESSGGKGAFF; cdr3_nt: TGTGCCATCAGTGAGTCTAGCGGGGGAAAGGGGGCGTTCTTC
j_call: TRBJ1-1; d_call: NA; clone_size: NA; v_call: TRBV4-1; cdr3_aa: CASSHLREGTHENTEAFF; cdr3_nt: TGCGCCAGCAGCCACTTACGGGAGGGGACCCACGAGAACACTGAAGCTTTCTTT
j_call: TRBJ2-2; d_call: NA; clone_size: NA; v_call: TRBV3-1/TRBV3-2; cdr3_aa: CASSQVPGGGELFF; cdr3_nt: TGTGCCAGCAGCCAAGTACCCGGAGGGGGGGAGCTGTTTTTT
j_call: TRBJ2-1; d_call: TRBD2; clone_size: NA; v_call: TRBV2; cdr3_aa: CAGTRDNEQFF; cdr3_nt: TGTGCCGGGACTAGGGACAATGAGCAGTTCTTC
j_call: TRBJ2-7; d_call: NA; clone_size: NA; v_call: TRBV6-1; cdr3_aa: CASSEQVFYEQYF; cdr3_nt: TGTGCCAGCAGTGAACAGGTGTTCTACGAGCAGTACTTC
j_call: TRBJ2-7; d_call: TRBD1; clone_size: NA; v_call: TRBV3-1/TRBV3-2; cdr3_aa: CASSQWDSSYEQYF; cdr3_nt: TGTGCCAGCAGCCAGTGGGACAGCTCCTACGAGCAGTACTTC
j_call: TRBJ2-7; d_call: NA; clone_size: NA; v_call: TRBV27; cdr3_aa: CASSLSIVGNEQYF; cdr3_nt: TGTGCCAGCAGTTTATCGATTGTCGGGAACGAGCAGTACTTC
j_call: TRBJ2-5; d_call: NA; clone_size: once; v_call: TRBV5-1; cdr3_aa: CASSLLTGQETQYF; cdr3_nt: TGCGCCAGCAGCTTGCTAACAGGGCAAGAGACCCAGTACTTC
j_call: TRBJ2-1; d_call: NA; clone_size: NA; v_call: TRBV2; cdr3_aa: CASSRDSSSYNEQFF; cdr3_nt: TGTGCCAGCAGTCGGGACTCAAGCTCCTACAATGAGCAGTTCTTC
j_call: TRBJ1-2; d_call: NA; clone_size: NA; v_call: TRBV6-5; cdr3_aa: CASRSTGTHTF; cdr3_nt: TGTGCCAGCAGAAGCACAGGGACCCACACCTTC
j_call: TRBJ2-4; d_call: TRBD2; clone_size: NA; v_call: TRBV19; cdr3_aa: CASSIKNYVGDYSF; cdr3_nt: TGTGCCAGTAGTATTAAGAATTACGTAGGGGACTACTCCTTC
j_call: TRBJ2-3; d_call: TRBD2; clone_size: NA; v_call: TRBV28; cdr3_aa: CASSGTSGSSTDTQYF; cdr3_nt: TGTGCCAGCAGTGGTACTAGCGGCTCTAGCACAGATACGCAGTATTTT